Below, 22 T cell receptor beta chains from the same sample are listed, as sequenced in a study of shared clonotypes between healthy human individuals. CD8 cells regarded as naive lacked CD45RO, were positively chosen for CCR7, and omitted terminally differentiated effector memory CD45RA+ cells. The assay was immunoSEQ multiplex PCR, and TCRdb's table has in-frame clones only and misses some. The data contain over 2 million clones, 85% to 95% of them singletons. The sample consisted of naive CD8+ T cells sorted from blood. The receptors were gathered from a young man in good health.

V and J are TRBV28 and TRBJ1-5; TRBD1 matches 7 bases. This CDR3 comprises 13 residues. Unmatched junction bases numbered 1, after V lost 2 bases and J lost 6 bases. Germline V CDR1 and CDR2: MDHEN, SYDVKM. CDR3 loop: CASSLEGAQPQHF. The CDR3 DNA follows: TGTGCCAGCAGTTTAGAGGGGGCTCAGCCCCAGCATTTT.

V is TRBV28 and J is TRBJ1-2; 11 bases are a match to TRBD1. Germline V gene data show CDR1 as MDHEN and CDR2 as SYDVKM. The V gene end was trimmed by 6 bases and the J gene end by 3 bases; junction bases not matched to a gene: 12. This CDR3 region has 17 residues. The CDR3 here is CASRYLGQGAIDYGYTF. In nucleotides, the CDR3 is TGTGCCAGCAGATACCTTGGACAGGGGGCGATCGACTATGGCTACACCTTC.

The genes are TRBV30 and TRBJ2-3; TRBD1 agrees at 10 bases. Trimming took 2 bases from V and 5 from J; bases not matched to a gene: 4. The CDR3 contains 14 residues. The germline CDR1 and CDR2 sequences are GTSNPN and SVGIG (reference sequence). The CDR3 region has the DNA TGTGCCTGGAGTCCAGGACAGGGGGTAGATACGCAGTATTTT. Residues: CAWSPGQGVDTQYF.

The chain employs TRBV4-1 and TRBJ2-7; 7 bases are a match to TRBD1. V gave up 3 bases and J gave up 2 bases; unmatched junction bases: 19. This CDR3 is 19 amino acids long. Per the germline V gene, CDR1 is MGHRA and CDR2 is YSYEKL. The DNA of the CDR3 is TGCGCCAGCAGCCAGGAACCCGTCCCCGGACAGGCGTTTACCTACGAGCAGTACTTC. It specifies CASSQEPVPGQAFTYEQYF.

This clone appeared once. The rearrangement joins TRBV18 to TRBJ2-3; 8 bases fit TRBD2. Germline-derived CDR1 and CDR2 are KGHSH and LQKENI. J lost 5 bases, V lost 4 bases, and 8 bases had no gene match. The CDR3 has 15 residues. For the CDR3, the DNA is TGTGCCAGCTCACTTATTCCCGGGACTAGAGATACGCAGTATTTT. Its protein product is CASSLIPGTRDTQYF.

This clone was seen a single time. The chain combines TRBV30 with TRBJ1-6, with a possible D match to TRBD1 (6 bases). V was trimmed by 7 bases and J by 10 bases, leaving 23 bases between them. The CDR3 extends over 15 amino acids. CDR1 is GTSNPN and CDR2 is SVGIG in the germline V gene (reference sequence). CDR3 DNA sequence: TGTGCCTACCACACACAAACAGGGTTCCTGTCACCCCTCCACTTT. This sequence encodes CAYHTQTGFLSPLHF.

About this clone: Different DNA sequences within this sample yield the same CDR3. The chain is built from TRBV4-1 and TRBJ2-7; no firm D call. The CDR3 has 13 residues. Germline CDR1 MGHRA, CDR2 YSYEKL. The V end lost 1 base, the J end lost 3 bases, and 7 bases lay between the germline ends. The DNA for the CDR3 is TGCGCCAGCAGCCAAGGCCTGGGCTACGAGCAGTACTTC. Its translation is CASSQGLGYEQYF.

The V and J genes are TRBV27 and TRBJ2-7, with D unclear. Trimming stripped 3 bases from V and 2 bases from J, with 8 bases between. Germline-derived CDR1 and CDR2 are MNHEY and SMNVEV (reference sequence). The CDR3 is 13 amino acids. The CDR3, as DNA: TGTGCCAGCAGTTTTAACCCCACCTACGAGCAGTACTTC. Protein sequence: CASSFNPTYEQYF.

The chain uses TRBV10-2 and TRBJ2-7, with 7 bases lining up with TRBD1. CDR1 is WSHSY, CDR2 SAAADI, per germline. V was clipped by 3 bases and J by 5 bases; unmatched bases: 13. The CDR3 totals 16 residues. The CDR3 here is CASSDLKGQHMDEQYF. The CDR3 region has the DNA TGCGCCAGCAGTGACCTAAAGGGACAGCATATGGACGAGCAGTACTTC.

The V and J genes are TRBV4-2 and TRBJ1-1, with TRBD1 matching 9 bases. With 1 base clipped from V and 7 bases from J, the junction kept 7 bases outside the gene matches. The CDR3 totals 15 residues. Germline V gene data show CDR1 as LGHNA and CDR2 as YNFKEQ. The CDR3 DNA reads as TGTGCCAGCAGCCAAGCGATCCCGGGACAGGGTGAAGCTTTCTTT. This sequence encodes CASSQAIPGQGEAFF.

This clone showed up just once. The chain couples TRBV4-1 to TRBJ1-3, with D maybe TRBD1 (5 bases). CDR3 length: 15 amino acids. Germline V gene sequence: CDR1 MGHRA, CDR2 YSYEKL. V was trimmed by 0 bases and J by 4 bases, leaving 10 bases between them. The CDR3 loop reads CASSQDQGAGNTIYF. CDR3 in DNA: TGCGCCAGCAGCCAAGATCAGGGAGCGGGAAACACCATATATTTT.

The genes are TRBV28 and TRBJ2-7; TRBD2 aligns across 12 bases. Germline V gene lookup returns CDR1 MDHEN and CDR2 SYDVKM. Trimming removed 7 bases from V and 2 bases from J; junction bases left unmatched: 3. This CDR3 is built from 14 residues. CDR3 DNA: TGTGCCAGCAACCTAGCGGGGGGGGCCTACGAGCAGTACTTC. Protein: CASNLAGGAYEQYF.

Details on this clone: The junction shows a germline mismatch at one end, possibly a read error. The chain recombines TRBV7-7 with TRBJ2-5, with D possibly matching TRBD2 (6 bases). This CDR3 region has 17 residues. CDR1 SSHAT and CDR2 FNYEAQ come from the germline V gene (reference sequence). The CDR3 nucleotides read TGTGCTAGCAGCAAATCCTCGGGGGAGCTGGGCTTGGTGACCCAGTACTTC. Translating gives CASSKSSGELGLVTQYF.

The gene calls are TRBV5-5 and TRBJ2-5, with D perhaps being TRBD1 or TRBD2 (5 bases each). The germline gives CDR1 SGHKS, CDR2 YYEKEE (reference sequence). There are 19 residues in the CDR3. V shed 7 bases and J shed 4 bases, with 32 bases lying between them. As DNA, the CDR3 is TGTGCCAGCTCCCTCTCGGGGCCCCGGGCGAGGGGTATCGGAGAGACCCAGTACTTC. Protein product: CASSLSGPRARGIGETQYF.

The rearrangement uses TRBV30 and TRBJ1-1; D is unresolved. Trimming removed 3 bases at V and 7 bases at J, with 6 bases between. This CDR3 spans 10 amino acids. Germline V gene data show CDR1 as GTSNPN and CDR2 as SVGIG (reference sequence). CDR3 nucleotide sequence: TGTGCCTGGAGCCTACGTGAAGCTTTCTTT. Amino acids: CAWSLREAFF.

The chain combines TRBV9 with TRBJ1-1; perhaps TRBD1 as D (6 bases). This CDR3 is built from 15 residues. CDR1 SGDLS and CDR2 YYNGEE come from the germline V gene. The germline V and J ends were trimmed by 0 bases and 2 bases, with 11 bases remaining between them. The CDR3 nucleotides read TGTGCCAGCAGCGTAGACGGGGGCGAAAACACTGAAGCTTTCTTT. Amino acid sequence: CASSVDGGENTEAFF.

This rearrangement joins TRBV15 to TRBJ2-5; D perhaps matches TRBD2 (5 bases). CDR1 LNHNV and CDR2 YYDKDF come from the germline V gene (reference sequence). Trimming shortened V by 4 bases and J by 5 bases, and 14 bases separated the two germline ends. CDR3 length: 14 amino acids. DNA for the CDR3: TGTGCCACCAGCAAGGTAGCGCGGTGGGAGACCCAGTACTTC. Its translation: CATSKVARWETQYF. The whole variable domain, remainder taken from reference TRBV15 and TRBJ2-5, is DAMVIQNPRYQVTQFGKPVTLSCSQTLNHNVMYWYQQKSSQAPKLLFHYYDKDFNNEADTPDNFQSRRPNTSFCFLDIRSPGLGDTAMYLCATSKVARWETQYFGPGTRLLVL.

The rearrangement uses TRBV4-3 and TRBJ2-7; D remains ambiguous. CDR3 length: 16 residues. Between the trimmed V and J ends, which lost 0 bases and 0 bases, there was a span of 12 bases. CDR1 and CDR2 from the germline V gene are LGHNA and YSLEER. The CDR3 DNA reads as TGCGCCAGCAGCCAAGAATTCGAGACCTCCTCCTACGAGCAGTACTTC. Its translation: CASSQEFETSSYEQYF.

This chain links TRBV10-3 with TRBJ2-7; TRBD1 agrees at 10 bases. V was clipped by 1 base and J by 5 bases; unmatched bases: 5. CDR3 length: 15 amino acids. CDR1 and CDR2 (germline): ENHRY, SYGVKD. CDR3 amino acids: CAISEFGQGGHEQYF. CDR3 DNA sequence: TGTGCCATCAGTGAGTTTGGACAGGGGGGCCACGAGCAGTACTTC.

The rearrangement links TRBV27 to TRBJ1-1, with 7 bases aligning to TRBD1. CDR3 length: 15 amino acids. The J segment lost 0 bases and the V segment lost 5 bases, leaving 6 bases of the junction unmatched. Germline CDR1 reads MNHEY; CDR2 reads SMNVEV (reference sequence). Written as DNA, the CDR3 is TGTGCCAGCAGTAGATTGACAGGGTTGAACACTGAAGCTTTCTTT. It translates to CASSRLTGLNTEAFF.

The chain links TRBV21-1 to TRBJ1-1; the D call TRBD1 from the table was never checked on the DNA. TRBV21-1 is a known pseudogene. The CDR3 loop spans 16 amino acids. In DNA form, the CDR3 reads TGTGCCAGCAGCTCCGGGACAGGGGGCGCGGACACTGAAGCTTTCTTT. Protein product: CASSSGTGGADTEAFF.

Here the CDR3 DNA reads TGCGCCAGCAGCCGTGTAGCGGGAATCACAGATACGCAGTATTTT. It translates to CASSRVAGITDTQYF. The chain is built from TRBV5-1 and TRBJ2-3, with TRBD2 matching 8 bases. This CDR3 contains 15 residues. CDR1 and CDR2 from the germline V gene are SGHRS and YFSETQ. V was clipped by 4 bases and J by 2 bases; unmatched bases: 6.